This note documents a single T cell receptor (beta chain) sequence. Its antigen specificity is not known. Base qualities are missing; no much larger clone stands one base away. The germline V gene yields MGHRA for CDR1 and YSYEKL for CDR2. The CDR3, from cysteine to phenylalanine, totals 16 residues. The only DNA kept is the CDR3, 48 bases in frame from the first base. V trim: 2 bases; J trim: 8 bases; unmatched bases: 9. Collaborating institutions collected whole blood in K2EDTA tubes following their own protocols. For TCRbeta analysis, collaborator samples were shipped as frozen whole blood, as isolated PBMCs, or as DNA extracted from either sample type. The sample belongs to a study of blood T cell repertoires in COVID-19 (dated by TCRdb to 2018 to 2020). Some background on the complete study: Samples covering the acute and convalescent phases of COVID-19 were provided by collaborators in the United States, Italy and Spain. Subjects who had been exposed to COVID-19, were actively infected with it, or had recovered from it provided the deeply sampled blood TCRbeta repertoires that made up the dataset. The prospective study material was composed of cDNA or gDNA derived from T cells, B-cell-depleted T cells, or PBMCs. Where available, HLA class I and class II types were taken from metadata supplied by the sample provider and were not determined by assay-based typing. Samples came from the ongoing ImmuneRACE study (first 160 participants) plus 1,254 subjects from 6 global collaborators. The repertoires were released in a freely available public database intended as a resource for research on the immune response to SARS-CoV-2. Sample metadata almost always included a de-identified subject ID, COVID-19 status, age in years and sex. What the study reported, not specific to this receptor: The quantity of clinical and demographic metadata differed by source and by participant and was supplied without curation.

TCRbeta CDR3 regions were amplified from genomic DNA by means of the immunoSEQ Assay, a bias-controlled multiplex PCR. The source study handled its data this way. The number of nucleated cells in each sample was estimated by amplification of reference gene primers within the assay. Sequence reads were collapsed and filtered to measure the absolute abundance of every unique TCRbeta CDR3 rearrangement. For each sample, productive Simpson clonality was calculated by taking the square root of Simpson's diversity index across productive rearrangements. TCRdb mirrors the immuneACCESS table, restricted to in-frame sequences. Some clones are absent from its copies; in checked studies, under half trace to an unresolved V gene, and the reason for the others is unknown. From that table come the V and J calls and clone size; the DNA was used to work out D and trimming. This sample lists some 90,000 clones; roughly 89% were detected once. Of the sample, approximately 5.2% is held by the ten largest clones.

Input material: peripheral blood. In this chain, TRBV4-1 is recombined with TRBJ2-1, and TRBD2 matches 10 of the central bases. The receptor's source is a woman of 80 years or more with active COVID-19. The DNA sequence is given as TGCGCCAGCAGCCAAAGAGGGACTAGCGAGGGGGATGAGCAGTTCTTC. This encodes CASSQRGTSEGDEQFF.